These 5 T cell receptor beta chains originate from one sample sequenced in a study of T-cell memory formation after mild COVID-19. Via MiXCR, TCRdb re-called the 5' RACE reads, giving one row per CDR3 protein. The sample includes over 130,000 distinct CDR3 sequences, 13% to 15% of them seen just once. Material: PBMCs or a T cell subset sorted from them (not recorded which). The source of these receptors is an adult woman who had mild COVID-19 (a few samples of this study predate the infection). Cell type and time point are not known.

This clonotype showed up just a few times. V usage is TRBV6-6 and J usage is TRBJ2-3, with 7 bases that match TRBD2. Losses at the gene ends were 7 bases for V and 2 bases for J; bases not matched to a gene: 9. The CDR3 length is 15 residues. Germline values: CDR1 MNHNY, CDR2 SVGAGI (reference sequence). CDR3 sequence (DNA): TGTGCCAGCACGCCTTGGCGGGGGAACACAGATACGCAGTATTTT. This gives the protein CASTPWRGNTDTQYF.

The chain recombines TRBV9 with TRBJ2-2; D remains ambiguous. V was cut by 3 bases and J by 4 bases, with 10 bases left in between. There are 14 residues in the CDR3. Germline CDR1 SGDLS, CDR2 YYNGEE. In DNA, the CDR3 is TGTGCCAGCAGCGCCCCATGGTCCACCGGGGAGCTGTTTTTT. The encoded protein is CASSAPWSTGELFF. Full variable domain (missing parts from reference TRBV9 and TRBJ2-2): DSGVTQTPKHLITATGQRVTLRCSPRSGDLSVYWYQQSLDQGLQFLIQYYNGEERAKGNILERFSAQQFPDLHSELNLSSLELGDSALYFCASSAPWSTGELFFGEGSRLTVL.

At least ten counts were recorded for this clonotype. As DNA, the CDR3 is TGTGCCAGCAGTTTGAAAGGGGCGGGGGAGCAGTACTTC. Protein: CASSLKGAGEQYF. This chain connects TRBV12-3 or TRBV12-4 to TRBJ2-7, with a possible D match to TRBD2 (6 bases). This CDR3 is built from 13 residues. The V end was cut by 3 bases, the J end by 7 bases, with 13 bases between.

The CDR3 spells CASGGGTYNEQFF. The CDR3 bases are TGTGCCAGCGGGGGGGGTACCTACAATGAGCAGTTCTTC. The gene calls are TRBV6-5 and TRBJ2-1; 7 bases are a match to TRBD2. The CDR3 is 13 amino acids. Trimming cost V 8 bases and J 2 bases; bases outside gene matches: 3. Germline CDR1 is MNHEY and CDR2 is SVGAGI.

This clonotype was found a few times. The chain is built from TRBV7-9 and TRBJ1-3; D might be TRBD1 (6 bases). The V end lost 5 bases, the J end lost 0 bases, and 14 bases lay between the germline ends. Per germline, CDR1 SEHNR and CDR2 FQNEAQ (reference sequence). The CDR3 loop spans 16 amino acids. CDR3 loop: CASSHSRGSSGNTIYF. CDR3 sequence (DNA): TGTGCCAGCAGCCATAGCAGGGGTAGCTCTGGAAACACCATATATTTT. The complete variable domain, with remaining parts taken from reference TRBV7-9 and TRBJ1-3, reads DTGVSQNPRHKITKRGQNVTFRCDPISEHNRLYWYRQTLGQGPEFLTYFQNEAQLEKSRLLSDRFSAERPKGSFSTLEIQRTEQGDSAMYLCASSHSRGSSGNTIYFGEGSWLTVV.